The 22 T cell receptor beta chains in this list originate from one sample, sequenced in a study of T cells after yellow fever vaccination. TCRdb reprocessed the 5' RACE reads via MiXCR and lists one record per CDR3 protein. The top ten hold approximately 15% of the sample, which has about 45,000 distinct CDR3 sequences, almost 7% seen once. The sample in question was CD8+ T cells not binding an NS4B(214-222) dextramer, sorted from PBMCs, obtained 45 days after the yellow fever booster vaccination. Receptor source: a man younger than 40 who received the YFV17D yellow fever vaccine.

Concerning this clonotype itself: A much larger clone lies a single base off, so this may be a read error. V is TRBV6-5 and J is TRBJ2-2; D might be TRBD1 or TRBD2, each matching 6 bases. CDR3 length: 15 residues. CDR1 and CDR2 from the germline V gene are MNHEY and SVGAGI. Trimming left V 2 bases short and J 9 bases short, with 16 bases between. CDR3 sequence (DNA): TGTGCCAGCAGTTACACGAGAGGGGGGACCTGGGAGCTGTTTTTT. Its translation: CASSYTRGGTWELFF.

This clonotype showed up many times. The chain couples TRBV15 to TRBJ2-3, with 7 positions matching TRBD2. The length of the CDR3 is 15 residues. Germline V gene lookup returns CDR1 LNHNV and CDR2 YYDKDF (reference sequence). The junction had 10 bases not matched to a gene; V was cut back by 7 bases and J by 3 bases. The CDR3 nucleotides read TGTGCCACCACCCTCCGGGAGGATTGGACAGATACGCAGTATTTT. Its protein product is CATTLREDWTDTQYF.

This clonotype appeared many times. The CDR3 is CASRDMNTEAFF. The CDR3 nucleotides are TGTGCCAGCAGGGACATGAACACTGAAGCTTTCTTT. This chain joins TRBV6-1 and TRBJ1-1; D is perhaps TRBD1 (5 bases). CDR3 length: 12 residues. Germline CDR1 is MNHNS and CDR2 is SASEGT. The V end was cut by 6 bases, the J end by 0 bases, with 5 bases between.

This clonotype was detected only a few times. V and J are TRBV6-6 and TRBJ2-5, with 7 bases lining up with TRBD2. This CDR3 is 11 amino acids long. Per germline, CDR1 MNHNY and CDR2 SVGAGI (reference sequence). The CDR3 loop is CEYGLVKTQYF. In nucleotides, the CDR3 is TGTGAATACGGACTAGTCAAGACCCAGTACTTC.

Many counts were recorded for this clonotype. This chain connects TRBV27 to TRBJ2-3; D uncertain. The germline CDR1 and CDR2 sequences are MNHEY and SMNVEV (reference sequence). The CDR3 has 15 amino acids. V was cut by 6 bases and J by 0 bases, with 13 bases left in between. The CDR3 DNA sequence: TGTGCCAGCAGCCAGAGCGTCTCTAGCACAGATACGCAGTATTTT. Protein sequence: CASSQSVSSTDTQYF.

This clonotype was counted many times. DNA for the CDR3: TGCGCCAGCAGCCAAGATATCCACAGGGGGCCCGGGAGTCCGACCTACGAGCAGTACTTC. It encodes CASSQDIHRGPGSPTYEQYF. The chain is built from TRBV4-3 and TRBJ2-7; 9 bases are a match to TRBD1. Germline CDR1 and CDR2: LGHNA and YSLEER. The J segment lost 2 bases and the V segment lost 0 bases, leaving 17 bases of the junction unmatched. The CDR3 loop spans 20 amino acids.

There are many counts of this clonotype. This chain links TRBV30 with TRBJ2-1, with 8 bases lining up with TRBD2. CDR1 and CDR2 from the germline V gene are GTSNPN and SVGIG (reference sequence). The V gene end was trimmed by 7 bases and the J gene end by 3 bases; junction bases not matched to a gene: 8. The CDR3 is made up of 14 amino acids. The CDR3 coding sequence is TGTGCCTTTAGTAGGAGCGGGAGCTACAATGAGCAGTTCTTC. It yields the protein CAFSRSGSYNEQFF.

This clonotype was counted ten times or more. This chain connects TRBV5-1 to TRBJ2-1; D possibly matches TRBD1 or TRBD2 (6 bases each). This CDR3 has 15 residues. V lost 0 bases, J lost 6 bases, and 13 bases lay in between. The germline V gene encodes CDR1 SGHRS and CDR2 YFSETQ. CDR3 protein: CASSLDLGGGNEQFF. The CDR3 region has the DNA TGCGCCAGCAGCTTGGACCTCGGGGGCGGCAATGAGCAGTTCTTC.

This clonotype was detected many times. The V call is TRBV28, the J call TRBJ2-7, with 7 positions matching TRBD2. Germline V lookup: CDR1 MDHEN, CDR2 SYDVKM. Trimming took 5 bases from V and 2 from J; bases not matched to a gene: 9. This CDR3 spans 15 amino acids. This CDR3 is CASSPPGAGTYEQYF. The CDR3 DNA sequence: TGTGCCAGCAGTCCACCGGGAGCGGGGACCTACGAGCAGTACTTC.

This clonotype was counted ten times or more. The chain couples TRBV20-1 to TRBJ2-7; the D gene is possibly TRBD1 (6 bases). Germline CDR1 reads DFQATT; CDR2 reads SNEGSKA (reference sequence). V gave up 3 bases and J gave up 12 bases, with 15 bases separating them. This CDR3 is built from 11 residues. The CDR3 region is CSARSPQGWYF. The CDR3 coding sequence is TGCAGTGCTAGGTCCCCCCAGGGGTGGTACTTC.

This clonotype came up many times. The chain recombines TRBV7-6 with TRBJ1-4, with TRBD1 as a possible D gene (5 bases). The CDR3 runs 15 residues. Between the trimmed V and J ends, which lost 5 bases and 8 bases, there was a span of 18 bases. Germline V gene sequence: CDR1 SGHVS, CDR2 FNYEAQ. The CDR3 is CASSAGKGFGEKLFF. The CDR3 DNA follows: TGTGCCAGCAGCGCCGGAAAGGGGTTTGGAGAAAAACTGTTTTTT.

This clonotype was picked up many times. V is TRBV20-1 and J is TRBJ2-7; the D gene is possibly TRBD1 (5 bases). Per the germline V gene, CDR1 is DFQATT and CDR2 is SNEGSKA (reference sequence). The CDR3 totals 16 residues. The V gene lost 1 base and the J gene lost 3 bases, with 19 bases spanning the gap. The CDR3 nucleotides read TGCAGTGCTAGAGTTTCAGGGCTCGGTTCGTTCTACGAGCAGTACTTC. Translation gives CSARVSGLGSFYEQYF.

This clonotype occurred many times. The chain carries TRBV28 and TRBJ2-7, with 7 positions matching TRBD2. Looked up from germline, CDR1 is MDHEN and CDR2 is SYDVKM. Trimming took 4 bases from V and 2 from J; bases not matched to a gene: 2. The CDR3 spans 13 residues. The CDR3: CASSWEGTYEQYF. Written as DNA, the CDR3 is TGTGCCAGCAGTTGGGAGGGGACCTACGAGCAGTACTTC.

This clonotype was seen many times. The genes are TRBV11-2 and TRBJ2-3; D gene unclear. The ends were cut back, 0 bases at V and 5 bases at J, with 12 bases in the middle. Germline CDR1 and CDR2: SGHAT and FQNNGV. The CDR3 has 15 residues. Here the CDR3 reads CASSLDPGPLDTQYF. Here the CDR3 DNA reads TGTGCCAGCAGCTTAGATCCGGGTCCGCTAGATACGCAGTATTTT.

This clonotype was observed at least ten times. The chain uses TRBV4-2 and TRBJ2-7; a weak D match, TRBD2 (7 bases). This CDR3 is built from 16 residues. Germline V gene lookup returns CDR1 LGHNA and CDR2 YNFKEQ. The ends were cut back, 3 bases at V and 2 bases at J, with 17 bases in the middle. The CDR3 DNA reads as TGTGCCAGCAGCCAGGAGGAAGGGGGGGCGGCCTACGAGCAGTACTTC. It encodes CASSQEEGGAAYEQYF.

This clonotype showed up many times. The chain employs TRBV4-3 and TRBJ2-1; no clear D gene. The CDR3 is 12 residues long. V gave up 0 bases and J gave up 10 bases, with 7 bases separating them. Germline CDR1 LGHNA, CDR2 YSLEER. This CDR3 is CASSQEFGEQFF. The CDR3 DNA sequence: TGCGCCAGCAGCCAAGAGTTCGGGGAGCAGTTCTTC.

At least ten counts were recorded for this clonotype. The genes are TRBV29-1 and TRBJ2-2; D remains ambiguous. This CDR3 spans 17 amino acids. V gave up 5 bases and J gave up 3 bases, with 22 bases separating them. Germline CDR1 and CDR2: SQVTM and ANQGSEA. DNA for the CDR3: TGCAGCGTTAGCGCAGAGCTCGCTGTTTCGCACACCGGGGAGCTGTTTTTT. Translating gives CSVSAELAVSHTGELFF.

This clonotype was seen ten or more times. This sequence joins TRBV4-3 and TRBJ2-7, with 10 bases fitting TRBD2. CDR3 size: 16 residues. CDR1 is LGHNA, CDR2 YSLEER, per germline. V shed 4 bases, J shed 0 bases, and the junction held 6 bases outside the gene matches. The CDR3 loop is CASSLLAGEDSYEQYF. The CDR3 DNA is TGCGCCAGCAGCCTGCTAGCGGGAGAAGACTCCTACGAGCAGTACTTC.

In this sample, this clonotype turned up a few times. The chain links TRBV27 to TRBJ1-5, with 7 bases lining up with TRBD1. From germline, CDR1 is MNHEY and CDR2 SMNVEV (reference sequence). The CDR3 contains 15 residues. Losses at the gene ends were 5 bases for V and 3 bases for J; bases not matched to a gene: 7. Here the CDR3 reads CASSPVTGVNQPQHF. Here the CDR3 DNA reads TGTGCCAGCAGTCCCGTCACAGGGGTCAATCAGCCCCAGCATTTT.

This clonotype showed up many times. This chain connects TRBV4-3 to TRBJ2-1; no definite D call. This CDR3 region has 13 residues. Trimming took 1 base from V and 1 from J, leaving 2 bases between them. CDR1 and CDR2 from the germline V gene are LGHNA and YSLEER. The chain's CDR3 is CASSQGSYNEQFF. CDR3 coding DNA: TGCGCCAGCAGCCAAGGGTCCTACAATGAGCAGTTCTTC.

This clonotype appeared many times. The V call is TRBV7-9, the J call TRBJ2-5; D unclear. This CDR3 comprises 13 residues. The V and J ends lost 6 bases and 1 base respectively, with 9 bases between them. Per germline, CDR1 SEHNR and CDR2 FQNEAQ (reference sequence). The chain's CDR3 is CASSFYSQETQYF. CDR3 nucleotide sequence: TGTGCCAGCAGTTTTTACAGCCAAGAGACCCAGTACTTC. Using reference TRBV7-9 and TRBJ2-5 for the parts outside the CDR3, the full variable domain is DTGVSQNPRHKITKRGQNVTFRCDPISEHNRLYWYRQTLGQGPEFLTYFQNEAQLEKSRLLSDRFSAERPKGSFSTLEIQRTEQGDSAMYLCASSFYSQETQYFGPGTRLLVL.

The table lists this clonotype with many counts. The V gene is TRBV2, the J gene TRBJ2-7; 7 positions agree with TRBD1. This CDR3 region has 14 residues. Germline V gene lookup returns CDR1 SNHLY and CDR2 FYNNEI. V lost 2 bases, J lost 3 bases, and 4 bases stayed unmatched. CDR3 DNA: TGTGCCAGCAGTGAATGGGACAGCCTCTACGAGCAGTACTTC. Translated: CASSEWDSLYEQYF.